The source of this T cell receptor beta chain is a study of blood T cell repertoires in COVID-19. Study summary: COVID-19 samples from acute and convalescent phases originated in the United States, Italy and Spain.

Sequencing used immunoSEQ multiplex PCR; TCRdb keeps in-frame clones, though not all of them. In the table there are about 240,000 clones, more than 80% of which are singletons. Trimming took off 5 bases at V and 0 bases at J, with 10 bases between the two ends. Germline V CDR1 and CDR2: MNHEY, SMNVEV (reference sequence). This CDR3 has 14 amino acids. This receptor was taken from a woman at least 80 years old with COVID-19, enrolled during active disease. Sequences were obtained from peripheral blood. The V call is TRBV27, the J call TRBJ1-2; unclear D gene. The CDR3 nucleotides are TGTGCCAGCAGTGGTGACACCACTAACTATGGCTACACCTTC. This encodes CASSGDTTNYGYTF.